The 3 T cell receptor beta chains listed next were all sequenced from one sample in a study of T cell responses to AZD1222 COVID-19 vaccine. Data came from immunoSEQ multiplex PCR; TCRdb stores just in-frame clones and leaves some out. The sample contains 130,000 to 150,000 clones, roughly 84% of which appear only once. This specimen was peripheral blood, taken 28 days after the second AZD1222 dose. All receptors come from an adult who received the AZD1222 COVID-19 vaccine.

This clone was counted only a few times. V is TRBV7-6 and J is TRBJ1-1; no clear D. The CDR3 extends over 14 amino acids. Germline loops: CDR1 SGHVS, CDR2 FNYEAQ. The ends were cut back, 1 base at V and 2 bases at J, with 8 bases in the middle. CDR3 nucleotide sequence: TGTGCCAGCAGCTTAGATTTTGGAAACACTGAAGCTTTCTTT. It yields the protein CASSLDFGNTEAFF.

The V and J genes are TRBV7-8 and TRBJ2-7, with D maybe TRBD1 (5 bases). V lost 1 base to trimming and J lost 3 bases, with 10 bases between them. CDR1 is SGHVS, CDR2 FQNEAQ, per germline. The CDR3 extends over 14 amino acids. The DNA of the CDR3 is TGTGCCAGCAGCTTAGATCCAGGGCTCTACGAGCAGTACTTC. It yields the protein CASSLDPGLYEQYF.

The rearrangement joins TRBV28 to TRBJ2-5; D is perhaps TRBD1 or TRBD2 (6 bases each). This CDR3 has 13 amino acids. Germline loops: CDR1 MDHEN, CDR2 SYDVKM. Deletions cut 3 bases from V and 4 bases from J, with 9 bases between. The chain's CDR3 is CASSLRGVETQYF. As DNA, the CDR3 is TGTGCCAGCAGTTTGAGGGGGGTAGAGACCCAGTACTTC. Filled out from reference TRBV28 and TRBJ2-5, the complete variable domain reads DVKVTQSSRYLVKRTGEKVFLECVQDMDHENMFWYRQDPGLGLRLIYFSYDVKMKEKGDIPEGYSVSREKKERFSLILESASTNQTSMYLCASSLRGVETQYFGPGTRLLVL.